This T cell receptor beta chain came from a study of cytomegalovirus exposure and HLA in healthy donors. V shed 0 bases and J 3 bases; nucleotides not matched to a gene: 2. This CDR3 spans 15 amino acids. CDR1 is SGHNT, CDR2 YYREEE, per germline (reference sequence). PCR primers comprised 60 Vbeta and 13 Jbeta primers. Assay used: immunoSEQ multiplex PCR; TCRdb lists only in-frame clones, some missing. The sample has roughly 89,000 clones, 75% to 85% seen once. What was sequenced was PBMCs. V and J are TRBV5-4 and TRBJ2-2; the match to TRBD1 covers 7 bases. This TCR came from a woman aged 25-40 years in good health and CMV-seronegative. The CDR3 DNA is TGTGCCAGCAGCTTGGGAGACAGGGACACCGGGGAGCTGTTTTTT. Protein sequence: CASSLGDRDTGELFF.